This section outlines one T cell receptor (beta chain) sequence together with its context. This sample is drawn from a study of blood T cell repertoires in COVID-19. Study overall: Collection of acute and convalescent COVID-19 samples took place in the United States, Italy and Spain. Sources were T cells, B-cell-depleted T cells, or PBMCs; the material itself was cDNA or gDNA.

Data came from immunoSEQ multiplex PCR; TCRdb stores just in-frame clones and leaves some out. The sample lists more than 35,000 clones; about nine tenths were seen once. Sequenced: peripheral blood. The sequence came from a human donor in a cohort sampled during active COVID-19.

CDR3 in amino acids: CASRSTGSGANVLTF. The CDR3 DNA is TGTGCCAGCAGATCGACAGGTTCTGGGGCCAACGTCCTGACTTTC. The chain employs TRBV7-9 and TRBJ2-6; possible D gene TRBD1, 6 bases. Between the trimmed V and J ends, which lost 6 bases and 1 base, there was a span of 10 bases. Germline V lookup: CDR1 SEHNR, CDR2 FQNEAQ (reference sequence). The CDR3 is made up of 15 amino acids.